This T cell receptor beta chain comes out of a study of blood T cell repertoires in COVID-19. Overall study: Samples representing acute and convalescent COVID-19 were sourced from the United States, Italy and Spain. PBMCs, B-cell-depleted T cells, or T cells provided the cDNA or gDNA that made up the material.

CDR3 length equals 16 residues. The V end was cut by 0 bases, the J end by 0 bases, with 10 bases between. CDR1 is MNHNY, CDR2 SVGAGI, per germline (reference sequence). Authors' methods: Nucleated cell number was recorded as an estimate derived from reference gene primer amplification. Clones were sequenced by immunoSEQ multiplex PCR, and TCRdb holds only the in-frame ones, with some missing. V, J and clone size reflect that table, while D and trimming were determined from the DNA. The table lists roughly 300,000 clones, around 87% of them singletons. Many counts were recorded for this clone. The chain is built from TRBV6-6 and TRBJ2-3; perhaps TRBD1 as D (6 bases). This sequence originates from a woman aged 50 to 65 who had recovered from COVID-19. Sample: peripheral blood. The CDR3 bases are TGTGCCAGCAGTTACTCGCAGGGGCTAAGCACAGATACGCAGTATTTT. This gives the protein CASSYSQGLSTDTQYF.